The TCR beta chain under discussion was sequenced for a study of blood T cell repertoires in COVID-19. Background on the study: Whether acute or convalescent, the COVID-19 samples came from the United States, Italy and Spain.

The CDR3 length is 15 residues. V gave up 5 bases and J gave up 6 bases; unmatched junction bases: 9. CDR1 is MNHNY and CDR2 is SVGAGI in the germline V gene (reference sequence). The method was immunoSEQ multiplex PCR; TCRdb's version includes in-frame clones alone and lacks a portion of them. The repertoire holds approximately 23,000 clones, 90% seen once, with less than 3.5% in the top ten. This clonotype originated in a man between 65 and 80 years old with acute or convalescent COVID-19. The chain carries TRBV6-6 and TRBJ2-4; 8 positions match TRBD1. The specimen sequenced was peripheral blood. CDR3 sequence (DNA): TGTGCCAGCAGTCTACAGGGGGGTACTGGAAACATTCAGTACTTC. Its translation: CASSLQGGTGNIQYF.